This TCR beta chain was identified during a study of technical replicates of blood from a few donors. CDR1 and CDR2 (germline): LNHDA, SQIVND (reference sequence). The CDR3 runs to 13 residues. V lost 5 bases, J lost 1 base, and 8 bases lay in between. Profiling relied on immunoSEQ multiplex PCR, and the TCRdb table lists in-frame clones only, not all of them. The data contain approximately 70,000 clones, roughly nine tenths of them singletons. The rearrangement links TRBV19 to TRBJ1-1; a weak D match, TRBD1 (5 bases). The sequencing input was T cells isolated from PBMCs. The TCR comes from a human donor in good health. CDR3 coding DNA: TGTGCCAGTAGTTTTCAGGGGAACACTGAAGCTTTCTTT. This codes for CASSFQGNTEAFF.